This T cell receptor beta chain derives from a study of graft-versus-host responses after intestinal transplantation. The study, taken as a whole, reports: Peak circulating GvH clone levels were associated with early post-transplant HvG declines. The authors found GvH clones in recipient marrow, some appearing first in ileum or blood.

The CDR3 consists of 15 residues. V was shortened by 4 bases and J by 7 bases, with 20 bases between the two germline ends. Germline V gene lookup returns CDR1 LGHNA and CDR2 YSLEER. A word on this clone: What it binds is unknown.

Profiling relied on immunoSEQ multiplex PCR, and the TCRdb table lists in-frame clones only, not all of them. The sample lists 15,000 to 20,000 clones; over 80% were seen once. This chain connects TRBV4-3 to TRBJ2-7, with a tentative D call TRBD2 (5 bases). The sequences come from PBMCs, collected about 110 days after intestinal transplant. The sequence came from a human patient who received an intestinal transplant, so some T cells may come from the graft donor. The CDR3 DNA sequence: TGCGCCAGCAGCCCCGGGCCTTTCTACCCGGGAGAGCAGTACTTC. Encoded protein: CASSPGPFYPGEQYF.